This TCR beta chain was obtained from a study of T cell responses to AZD1222 COVID-19 vaccine. The CDR3 runs to 14 residues. Trimming took off 0 bases at V and 2 bases at J, with 6 bases between the two ends. Germline V gives CDR1 WNHNN, CDR2 SYGVQD (reference sequence). Only in-frame clones appear in the TCRdb table, and some are missing; sequencing was by immunoSEQ multiplex PCR. Here the sample spans under 200,000 clones, around nine tenths being singletons. The TCR was taken from an adult who received the MenACWY meningococcal vaccine as a control. The sequencing here drew on peripheral blood, taken 28 days after the second dose of the MenACWY control vaccine. V usage is TRBV10-1 and J usage is TRBJ2-3, with no clear D. The CDR3, as DNA: TGCGCCAGCAGTGAGTCGCGCGTCACAGATACGCAGTATTTT. Amino acid sequence: CASSESRVTDTQYF.